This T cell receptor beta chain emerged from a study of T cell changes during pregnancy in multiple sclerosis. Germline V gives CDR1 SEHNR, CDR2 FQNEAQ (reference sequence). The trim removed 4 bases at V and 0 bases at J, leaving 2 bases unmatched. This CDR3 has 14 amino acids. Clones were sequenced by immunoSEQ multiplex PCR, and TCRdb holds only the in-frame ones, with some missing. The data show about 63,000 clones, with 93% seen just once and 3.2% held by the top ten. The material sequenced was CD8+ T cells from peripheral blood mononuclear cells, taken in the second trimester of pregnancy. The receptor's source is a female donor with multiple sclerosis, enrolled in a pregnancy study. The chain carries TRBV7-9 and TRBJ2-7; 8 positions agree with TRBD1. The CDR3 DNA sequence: TGTGCCAGCAGCTCGGACAGGGACTCCTACGAGCAGTACTTC. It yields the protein CASSSDRDSYEQYF. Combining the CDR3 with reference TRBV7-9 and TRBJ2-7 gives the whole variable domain DTGVSQNPRHKITKRGQNVTFRCDPISEHNRLYWYRQTLGQGPEFLTYFQNEAQLEKSRLLSDRFSAERPKGSFSTLEIQRTEQGDSAMYLCASSSDRDSYEQYFGPGTRLTVT.